The rows below give T cell receptor beta chains drawn from one sample of a study of cytomegalovirus exposure and HLA in healthy donors. Profiling relied on immunoSEQ multiplex PCR, and the TCRdb table lists in-frame clones only, not all of them. The profile shows roughly 250,000 clones, 75% to 90% of them singletons. The sample comprised PBMCs. All receptors derive from a girl aged 2 to 10 in good health and CMV-seronegative. CDR3s include the opening cysteine and the closing phenylalanine or tryptophan. Some rows have no size entry. The others give once, few or many, or a class for an expanded clone.

TRBJ2-3	TRBV7-2	once	CASSWTRNTDTQYF
TRBJ1-2	TRBV29-1	.	CSALEDAGYTF
TRBJ2-3	TRBV5-1	.	CASSSPTGVREPTDTQYF
TRBJ1-5	TRBV19	.	CATTTGTQPQHF
TRBJ2-7	TRBV6-1	.	CAHRRAGGFEQYF
TRBJ1-1	TRBV29-1	.	CSVVGQTLNTEAFF
TRBJ1-4	TRBV5-1	.	CASSLVRNEKLFF
TRBJ2-7	TRBV5-1	.	CASGQGYEQYF
TRBJ1-6	TRBV4-2	.	CASSQDLAAPLHF
TRBJ2-7	TRBV6-6	.	CASSYPQVSGYEQYF
TRBJ2-5	TRBV29-1	.	CSVNGLSGTGPNGYF
TRBJ1-1	TRBV7-9	.	CASSLKAGAGIRAFF
TRBJ2-7	TRBV7-6	.	CASSLAGGSSYEQYF
TRBJ2-3	TRBV9	.	CASTLLKSDTQYF
TRBJ1-2	TRBV28	.	CASNERQNGYTF
TRBJ2-1	TRBV28	.	CATPGTRGDEQFF
TRBJ1-5	TRBV2	.	CASSDWDRVNQPQHF
TRBJ2-7	TRBV19	.	CASSISVGQANPYEQYF
TRBJ2-3	TRBV7-9	.	CASSLATPLAGPADTQYF
TRBJ2-7	TRBV7-9	.	CASGQGPSYEQYF
TRBJ2-3	TRBV4-2	.	CASSQERGTDTQYF
TRBJ2-7	TRBV9	.	CASSGLAGGLPYEQYF
TRBJ1-5	TRBV27	once	CASRRLGRNQPQHF
TRBJ1-4	TRBV28	.	CASSSVSGGLFF
TRBJ1-3	TRBV11-2	.	CASSLGQGGLFGNTIYF
TRBJ2-5	TRBV10-3	.	CAISESGTPETQYF
TRBJ1-6	TRBV5-1	.	CASSLEGTEYSWVAPLHF
TRBJ2-3	TRBV7-6	.	CASSMTSGPTDTQYF
TRBJ2-7	TRBV5-1	.	CASSLVGTTNDGYEQYF
TRBJ1-4	TRBV25-1	.	CASSDESGRNEKLFF
TRBJ2-1	TRBV2	.	CASGVKREEVLHNEQFF
TRBJ1-4	TRBV19	few	CASNRGTAEKLFF
TRBJ2-1	TRBV27	once	CASSSSSYNEQFF
TRBJ1-1	TRBV9	.	CASSVVQSNTEAFF
TRBJ2-1	TRBV28	once	CASSRSSYNEQFF
TRBJ1-6	TRBV6-1	.	CASSEGDRVRSPLHF
TRBJ2-5	TRBV27	.	CASSFNGEQETQYF
.	TRBV6-5	.	CASSYTSGSREQYF
TRBJ2-7	TRBV5-1	few	CASSLGREEGYEQYF
TRBJ1-4	TRBV9	few	CASSARGQAPNEKLFF
TRBJ2-2	TRBV5-4	.	CASSTTPGELFF
TRBJ2-5	TRBV28	few	CASSFGTSDPETQYF
TRBJ1-2	TRBV6-4	.	CASTPVQYTF
TRBJ2-5	TRBV7-3	.	CASSLSGLTVRQETQYF
TRBJ1-5	TRBV19	.	CASSAYLTGQDETLWWYQPQHF
TRBJ2-2	TRBV9	.	CASRVGRENTGELFF
TRBJ2-6	TRBV7-3	.	CASSLAGANVLTF
TRBJ2-1	TRBV5-4	.	CASSLMGTSHEQFF
TRBJ2-2	TRBV4-1	once	CASSQERGGGTGELFF
TRBJ2-2	TRBV2	.	CASRLGGTGGELFF
TRBJ1-1	TRBV28	.	CASSSPGGLRTEAFF
TRBJ2-5	TRBV2	.	CASSEQGWWETQYF
TRBJ1-2	TRBV30	once	CARSQGNYGYTF
TRBJ1-4	TRBV18	few	CASSLGTVATNEKLFF
TRBJ2-4	TRBV29-1	few	CSAKPVAGSGSLDKNIQYF
TRBJ2-7	TRBV7-2	.	CASSWTRGYEQYF
TRBJ1-2	TRBV6-1	.	CASSEEGQGNYGYTF
TRBJ2-7	TRBV18	.	CASSPSRENEQYF